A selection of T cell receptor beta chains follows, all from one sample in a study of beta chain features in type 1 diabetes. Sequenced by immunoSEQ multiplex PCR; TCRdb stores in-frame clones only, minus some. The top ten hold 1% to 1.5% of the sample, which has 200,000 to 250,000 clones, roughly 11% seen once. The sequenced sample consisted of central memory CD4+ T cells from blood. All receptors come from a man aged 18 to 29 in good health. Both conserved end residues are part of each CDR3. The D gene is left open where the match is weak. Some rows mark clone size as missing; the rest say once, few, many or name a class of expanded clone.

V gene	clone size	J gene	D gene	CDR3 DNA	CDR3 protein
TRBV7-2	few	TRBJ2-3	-	TGTGCCAGCAGCGAAGCAAACAGGGCCGGAGCAGATACGCAGTATTTT	CASSEANRAGADTQYF
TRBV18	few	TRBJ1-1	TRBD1	TGTGCCAGCTCCCCCGACAGGGTGGCTGAAGCTTTCTTT	CASSPDRVAEAFF
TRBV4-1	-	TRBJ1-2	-	TGCGCCAGCAGCCAAGAATCTAACTATGGCTACACCTTC	CASSQESNYGYTF
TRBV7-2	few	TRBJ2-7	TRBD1	TGTGCCAGCAGCCCCATCGTCGGGACAGGGGTCTACGAGCAGTACTTC	CASSPIVGTGVYEQYF
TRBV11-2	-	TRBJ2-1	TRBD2	TGTGCCAGCAGCTCTCGACTAGCGCAGTACAATGAGCAGTTCTTC	CASSSRLAQYNEQFF
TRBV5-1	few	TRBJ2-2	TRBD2	TGCGCCAGCAGCTTGTTGGGGACTAGCGGGACCGGGGAGCTGTTTTTT	CASSLLGTSGTGELFF
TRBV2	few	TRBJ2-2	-	TGTGCCAGCAATAGGGACGGGAACACCGGGGAGCTGTTTTTT	CASNRDGNTGELFF
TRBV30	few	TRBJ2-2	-	TGTGCCTGGAGTGTACCGGGCCTCGGGGAGCTGTTTTTT	CAWSVPGLGELFF
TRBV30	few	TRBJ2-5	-	TGTGCCTGGAGTTTCCCAGAGGGGACCCAGTACTTC	CAWSFPEGTQYF
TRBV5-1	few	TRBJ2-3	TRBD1	TGCGCCAGCAGCCGGGCCGACAGGGGGCCGGATACGCAGTATTTT	CASSRADRGPDTQYF
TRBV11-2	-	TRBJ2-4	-	TGTGCCAGCAGCTTGCCCCGGGAAAACATTCAGTACTTC	CASSLPRENIQYF
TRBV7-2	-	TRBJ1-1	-	TGTGCCAGCAGCTTAGAGGGGGTCACTGAAGCTTTCTTT	CASSLEGVTEAFF
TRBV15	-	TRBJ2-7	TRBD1	TGTGCCACCAGCAGAGGAGGACAGGGCGGTCGGTACGAGCAGTACTTC	CATSRGGQGGRYEQYF
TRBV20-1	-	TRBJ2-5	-	TGCAGTGCGATCCCCGCCCGGACCCAGTACTTC	CSAIPARTQYF
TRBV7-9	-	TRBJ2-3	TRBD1	TGTGCCAGCAGCTTAGTGGAGTCAGGGGGCCGGGATACGCAGTATTTT	CASSLVESGGRDTQYF
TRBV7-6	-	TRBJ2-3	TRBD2	TGTGCCAGCAGAAGACTAGCGGGAGACAGCACAGATACGCAGTATTTT	CASRRLAGDSTDTQYF
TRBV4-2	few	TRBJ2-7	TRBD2	TGTGCCAGCAGCTTGGTAGGGACTAGCGCCTCCTACGAGCAGTACTTC	CASSLVGTSASYEQYF
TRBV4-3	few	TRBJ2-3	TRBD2	TGCGCCAGCAGCCAAGATCTTGCTAGCGGGGGCACAGATACGCAGTATTTT	CASSQDLASGGTDTQYF
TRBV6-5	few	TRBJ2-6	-	TGTGCCAGCAGAACCTGGACAACTGGGGCCAACGTCCTGACTTTC	CASRTWTTGANVLTF
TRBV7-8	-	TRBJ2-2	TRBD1	TGTGCCAGCAGCTACCGGACAGGGGGTAACACCGGGGAGCTGTTTTTT	CASSYRTGGNTGELFF
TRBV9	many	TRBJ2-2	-	TGTGCCAGCAGCCCACAGGGGACTCAACTCACCGGGGAGCTGTTTTTT	CASSPQGTQLTGELFF
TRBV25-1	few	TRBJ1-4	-	TGTGCCAGCAGTGGTGTGATGGACGCTGAAAAACTGTTTTTT	CASSGVMDAEKLFF
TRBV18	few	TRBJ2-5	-	TGTGCCAGCTCACGGGAGACCGGGCAAGAGACCCAGTACTTC	CASSRETGQETQYF
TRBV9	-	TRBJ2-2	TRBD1	TGTGCCAGCAGCGTAGATCTGGCAGGGGGCACCGGGGAGCTGTTTTTT	CASSVDLAGGTGELFF
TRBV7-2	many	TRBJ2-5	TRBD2	TGTGCCAGCAGCCAAACTAGCGGGATTCGAGAGACCCAGTACTTC	CASSQTSGIRETQYF
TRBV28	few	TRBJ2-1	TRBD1	TGTGCCATCCAGCAGGGGGTCTACAATGAGCAGTTCTTC	CAIQQGVYNEQFF
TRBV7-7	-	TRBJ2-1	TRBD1	TGTGCCAGCAGCCTGGGACAGGGGGCTTACAATGAGCAGTTCTTC	CASSLGQGAYNEQFF
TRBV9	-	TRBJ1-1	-	TGTGCCAGCAGCGTAGTTTTGGGGAACACTGAAGCTTTCTTT	CASSVVLGNTEAFF
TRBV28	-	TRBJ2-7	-	TGTGCCAGCGGGAGACAGTACTACGAGCAGTACTTC	CASGRQYYEQYF
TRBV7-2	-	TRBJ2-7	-	TGTGCCAGCAGCCGGCCCTCGGGACGATCGGCGGGGGAGCAGTACTTC	CASSRPSGRSAGEQYF
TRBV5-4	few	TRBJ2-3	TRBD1	TGTGCCAGTGGGACAGGGGGTGGAGATACGCAGTATTTT	CASGTGGGDTQYF
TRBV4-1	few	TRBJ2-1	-	TGCGCCAGCAGCCAAGGGAACAGGGAAGATGAGCAGTTCTTC	CASSQGNREDEQFF
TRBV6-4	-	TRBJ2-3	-	TGTGCCAGCAGTGCGGGAGCGGGCACAGATACGCAGTATTTT	CASSAGAGTDTQYF
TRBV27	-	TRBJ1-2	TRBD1	TGTGCCAGCAGCCCCGGGACAGGGGGATGGTTTCATGGCTACACCTTC	CASSPGTGGWFHGYTF
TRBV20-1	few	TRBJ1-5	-	TGCAGTGCCAGTCAGGATCAGCCCCAGCATTTT	CSASQDQPQHF
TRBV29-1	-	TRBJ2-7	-	TGCAGCGTTGCCGGAGTGAACTCCTACGAGCAGTACTTC	CSVAGVNSYEQYF
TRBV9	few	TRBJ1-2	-	TGTGCCAGCAGCGTGACAGTTAACTATGGCTACACCTTC	CASSVTVNYGYTF
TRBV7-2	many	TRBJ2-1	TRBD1	TGTGCCAGCAGGACGGGACAGGGTTGGGATGAGCAGTTCTTC	CASRTGQGWDEQFF
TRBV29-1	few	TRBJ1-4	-	TGCAGCGTTGTATACAGGGACTTTGAAAAACTGTTTTTT	CSVVYRDFEKLFF
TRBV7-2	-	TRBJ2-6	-	TGTGCCAGCAGCGCTGCAGGGTCTGGGGCCAACGTCCTGACTTTC	CASSAAGSGANVLTF
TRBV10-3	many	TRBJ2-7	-	TGTGCCATCAGATACAGGTACGAGCAGTACTTC	CAIRYRYEQYF
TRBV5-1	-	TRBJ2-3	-	TGCGCCAGCAGCCGGGACGGCTTCCTTACAGATACGCAGTATTTT	CASSRDGFLTDTQYF
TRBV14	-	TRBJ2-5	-	TGTGCCAGCAGCCAGTCCCGCATAGGGACGGGAGAGACCCAGTACTTC	CASSQSRIGTGETQYF
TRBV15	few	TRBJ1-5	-	TGTGCCACCAGCAGAGAGGCGGGACACCGGTATAGCAATCAGCCCCAGCATTTT	CATSREAGHRYSNQPQHF
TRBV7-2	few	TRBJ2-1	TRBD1	TGTGCCAGCAGCCCGACCCGACAGGGCAATGAGCAGTTCTTC	CASSPTRQGNEQFF
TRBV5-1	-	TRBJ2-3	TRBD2	TGCGCCAGCAGCTTGCAAGCGGGAGCAGATACGCAGTATTTT	CASSLQAGADTQYF
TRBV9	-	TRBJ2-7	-	TGTGCCAGCAGCGTAGCGCAGGGGAGCGAGCAGTACTTC	CASSVAQGSEQYF
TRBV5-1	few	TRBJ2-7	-	TGCGCCAGCAGTCCGGACGGATTCCCCTACGAGCAGTACTTC	CASSPDGFPYEQYF
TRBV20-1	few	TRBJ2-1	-	TGCAGTGCTAGCCCCGGTCAGTTCTTC	CSASPGQFF
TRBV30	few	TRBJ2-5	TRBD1	TGTGCCTGGAGGCACGGACAGGGGTCTAAAGAGACCCAGTACTTC	CAWRHGQGSKETQYF
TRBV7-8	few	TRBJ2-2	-	TGTGCCAGCAGCGACCACAGGGTGGGGACCGGGGAGCTGTTTTTT	CASSDHRVGTGELFF
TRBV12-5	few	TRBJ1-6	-	TGTGCTAGTGGTTCCACTAATTCACCCCTCCACTTT	CASGSTNSPLHF
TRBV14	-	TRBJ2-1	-	TGTGCCAGCAGCCAAAGGGGTAGCTCATTAAACTGGGGTGAGCAGTTCTTC	CASSQRGSSLNWGEQFF
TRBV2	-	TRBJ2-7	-	TGTGCCAGCAGTGAAGACAGGCCAAGCTCCTACGAGCAGTACTTC	CASSEDRPSSYEQYF
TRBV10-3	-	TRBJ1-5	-	TGTGCCATCAGTGAGTCGGGGGGACTCAATCAGCCCCAGCATTTT	CAISESGGLNQPQHF